The T cell receptor (beta chain) described here comes from a study of blood T cell repertoires in COVID-19. About the research overall: Acute and convalescent COVID-19 samples came from the United States, Italy and Spain. In each case, the material was cDNA or gDNA derived from T cells, B-cell-depleted T cells, or PBMCs.

Original handling: Cell counts per sample came from amplifying reference gene primers. Clones were sequenced by immunoSEQ multiplex PCR, and TCRdb holds only the in-frame ones, with some missing. V, J and clone size derive from that table, while D and trimming were established from the DNA sequence. The sample consists of about 96,000 clones, about 81% of them appearing once. The trim removed 6 bases at V and 4 bases at J, leaving 8 bases unmatched. The CDR3 runs 14 residues. Germline assignment: CDR1 ENHRY and CDR2 SYGVKD. The sequencing sample was made of peripheral blood. This chain connects TRBV10-3 to TRBJ1-2; 7 bases fit TRBD1. The TCR sequence derives from a woman in her sixties with acute or convalescent COVID-19. In DNA, the CDR3 is TGTGCCATCAGCTTAAGACAGGGCTCCTATGGCTACACCTTC. This translates into CAISLRQGSYGYTF.